This T cell receptor beta chain was sequenced during a study of T cells after yellow fever vaccination (dated by TCRdb to 2018 to 2020). Study-level background: Libraries from fractions with low cell numbers were prepared with the SMART-Seq v4 Ultra Low Input RNA kit. To follow T-cell clones before and after both primary and booster YFV17D yellow fever vaccination, bulk TCR alpha and beta repertoires underwent longitudinal sequencing. Two healthy male donors, one aged 18 to 29 and one aged 30 to 40 years, were included in the cohort. Blood samples were taken at several timepoints before and after primary and secondary immunization, and bulk PBMC replicates and cell subsets were isolated.

The CDR3 goes from the cysteine to the phenylalanine over 18 residues. CDR3 DNA is the only sequence kept; it has 54 bases, read in frame from the first base. V loses 4 bases at its end and J loses 2 bases; junction bases beyond the gene matches: 11. Based on the germline V gene, the CDR1 and CDR2 sequences are SGDLS and YYNGEE. Comment on this clonotype: Its antigen is still unknown. Base quality data are lacking; no much larger clone is found one base away.

Synthesis of TCR cDNA relied on 5'RACE template switching, a step that introduced a universal primer site along with unique molecular identifiers. Priming of cDNA synthesis was performed from both the TCR alpha and TCR beta constant segments. Library amplification used two PCR steps, and the second PCR step added sample barcodes and sequencing adapters. Sequencing of the libraries was done on either Illumina HiSeq 2500 (2x100 bp) or NovaSeq (2x150 bp). As for how the authors treated the data: MIGEC handled demultiplexing of reads and collapsing into UMI consensus sequences, while MiXCR performed V(D)J alignment. Vaccine-responding clonotypes were identified with edgeR using replicate PBMC samples, with FDR below 0.01 and a log2 fold change above 5 up to day 15 being required. CD4 or CD8 identity was assigned to each bulk clonotype according to whether the clonotype was present at higher abundance in the sequenced CD4 repertoire or the sequenced CD8 repertoire. TCRdb trimmed public reads at Q25 via fastp, called clones via MiXCR and kept in-frame beta chains. Entries are consolidated by CDR3 protein sequence, retaining the most common genes and DNA. The V and J calls come from TCRdb's annotation, not from the publication. This sample has approximately 550,000 distinct CDR3 sequences in its table, and approximately 13% of those were observed once. The biggest ten clones account for roughly an eighth of the sample.

The treatment or condition label on this specimen signifies: live attenuated yellow fever vaccine strain. Two biological replicates of bulk PBMCs were collected at each blood-draw timepoint. A standard Ficoll-Paque protocol was used to isolate PBMCs from peripheral blood. TriZol was used to extract RNA from bulk PBMCs, from CD4 and CD8 fractions, and from dextramer-positive and dextramer-negative fractions. Broader findings and caveats from the paper: The secondary T-cell response was found to be weaker but faster than the primary response, with a peak reached on day 5 rather than on day 15. Most clones expanded after primary vaccination were re-detected after the booster (almost 98% of CD4 and around nine tenths of CD8), suggesting broad memory maintenance. A small share of clonotypes occurred in both CD4 and CD8 compartments, likely arising from convergent recombination. Only a couple of donors were included in the study, so the extent to which the findings can be generalized is limited. Computational filtering was needed because FACS-sorted repertoires could contain abundant contaminating clonotypes from the bulk population.

The sequencing here drew on PBMCs, taken on the day of the yellow fever booster vaccination. The receptor chain draws on TRBV9 and TRBJ2-2, with TRBD1 matching 10 junction bases. This TCR derives from a man aged 30-40 years who received the YFV17D yellow fever vaccine. CDR3 loop: CASSYSGTGVLNTGELFF. At the DNA level, the sequence is TGTGCCAGCAGCTACTCGGGGACAGGGGTCCTCAACACCGGGGAGCTGTTTTTT. With the portions outside the CDR3 filled from the reference TRBV9 and TRBJ2-2 genes, the complete variable region becomes DSGVTQTPKHLITATGQRVTLRCSPRSGDLSVYWYQQSLDQGLQFLIQYYNGEERAKGNILERFSAQQFPDLHSELNLSSLELGDSALYFCASSYSGTGVLNTGELFFGEGSRLTVL.